Below, one TCR beta chain is given with its context. What it binds is unknown. The sample is drawn from a study of cytomegalovirus exposure and HLA in healthy donors. Overall study: HLA-typed donors contributed around 85 million unique TCRs, which were held in an early data release. General study points: Analyzed later, association rates of TCRs varied across HLA loci, with DRB1 most and HLA-C fewest. TCR beta sequences reportedly predicted most subjects' HLA-A and HLA-B alleles accurately. Later findings reportedly placed an Asian-associated ancestry cluster below the approximately 670-donor mean for N-insertions.

CDR1 MRHNA and CDR2 SNTAGT come from the germline V gene. The V gene end was trimmed by 3 bases and the J gene end by 7 bases; junction bases not matched to a gene: 3. CDR3 length: 15 residues. Primers for the PCR totalled 60 Vbeta and 13 Jbeta. Libraries were prepared by immunoSEQ multiplex PCR; TCRdb keeps only in-frame clonotypes and omits some of them. The data hold some 80,000 clones, with around 78% observed a single time. This chain links TRBV6-4 with TRBJ2-2; TRBD2 aligns across 12 bases. The sample taken for sequencing was PBMCs. This receptor was identified in a man aged 18 to 30 in good health and CMV-seropositive. The CDR3 region is CASSELAGGDGELFF. CDR3 DNA sequence: TGTGCCAGCAGTGAACTAGCGGGAGGCGACGGGGAGCTGTTTTTT.